Sequencing of this TCR beta chain was carried out in a study of cytomegalovirus exposure and HLA in healthy donors. Points on this clone: Its specificity is unknown.

The study's findings and limits: Later examination showed HLA-associated TCR beta chains had greater clonal expansion than equally common others. In vitro testing confirmed a few CMV-associated chains as specific for CMV antigens.

The PCR used 60 Vbeta and 13 Jbeta primers. Measured with immunoSEQ multiplex PCR; TCRdb has only the in-frame clones, and not every one. Found here are about 140,000 clones, approximately 84% of them singletons; the top ten hold approximately 1.5%. Germline CDR1 is SGHTA and CDR2 is FQGTGA. CDR3 length: 15 residues. The V end lost 5 bases, the J end lost 7 bases, and 20 bases lay between the germline ends. The receptor was isolated from a man younger than 45 in good health and CMV-seropositive. This chain connects TRBV7-3 to TRBJ1-2; D is uncertain. Sequencing was carried out using PBMCs. CDR3 amino acids: CASSHGPNLSGGYTF. For the CDR3, the DNA is TGTGCCAGCAGCCATGGGCCCAACCTCTCCGGTGGCTACACCTTC.